Given below is one TCR beta chain in context. V shed 4 bases and J 4 bases; nucleotides not matched to a gene: 5. CDR1 SGHKS and CDR2 YYEKEE come from the germline V gene (reference sequence). The CDR3 extends over 14 amino acids. Libraries were prepared by immunoSEQ multiplex PCR; TCRdb keeps only in-frame clonotypes and omits some of them. The table lists about 50,000 clones, more than 85% of them singletons. These data come from a study of T cell changes during pregnancy in multiple sclerosis. The receptor comes from a female donor with multiple sclerosis, enrolled in a pregnancy study. The rearrangement uses TRBV5-5 and TRBJ1-2; the match to TRBD1 covers 9 bases. Here the sequenced sample was CD4+ T cells from peripheral blood mononuclear cells, taken after pregnancy. The CDR3 is CASSPQGAGYGYTF. The DNA of the CDR3 is TGTGCCAGCAGCCCACAGGGGGCCGGCTATGGCTACACCTTC.